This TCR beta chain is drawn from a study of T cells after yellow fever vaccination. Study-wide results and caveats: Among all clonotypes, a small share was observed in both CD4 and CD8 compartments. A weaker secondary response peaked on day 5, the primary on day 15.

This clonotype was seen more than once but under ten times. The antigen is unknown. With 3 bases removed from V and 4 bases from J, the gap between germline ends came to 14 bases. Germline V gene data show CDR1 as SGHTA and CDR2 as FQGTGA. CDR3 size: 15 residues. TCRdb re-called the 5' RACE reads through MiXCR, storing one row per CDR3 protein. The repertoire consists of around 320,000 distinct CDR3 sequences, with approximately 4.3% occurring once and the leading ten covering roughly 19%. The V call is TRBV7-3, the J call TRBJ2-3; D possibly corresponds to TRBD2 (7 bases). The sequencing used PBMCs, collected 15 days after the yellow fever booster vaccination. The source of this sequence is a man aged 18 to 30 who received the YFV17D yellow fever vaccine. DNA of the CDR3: TGTGCCAGCAGCTTGGTCGGCGGGGGCCCAGATACGCAGTATTTT. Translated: CASSLVGGGPDTQYF.